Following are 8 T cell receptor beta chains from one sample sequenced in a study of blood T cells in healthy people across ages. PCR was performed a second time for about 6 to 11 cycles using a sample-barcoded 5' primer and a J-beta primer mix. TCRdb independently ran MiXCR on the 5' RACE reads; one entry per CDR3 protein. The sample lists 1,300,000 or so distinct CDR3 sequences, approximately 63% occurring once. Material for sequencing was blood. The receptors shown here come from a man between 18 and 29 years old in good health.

The CDR3 nucleotides are TGTGCCAGCAGTGACCACTTAGGCGTTTCGCCCAATGAGCAGTTCTTC. Protein sequence: CASSDHLGVSPNEQFF. The chain employs TRBV6-1 and TRBJ2-1, with D unresolved. V lost 3 bases and J lost 6, with 18 bases in between. Germline CDR1 is MNHNS and CDR2 is SASEGT. The CDR3 extends over 16 amino acids.

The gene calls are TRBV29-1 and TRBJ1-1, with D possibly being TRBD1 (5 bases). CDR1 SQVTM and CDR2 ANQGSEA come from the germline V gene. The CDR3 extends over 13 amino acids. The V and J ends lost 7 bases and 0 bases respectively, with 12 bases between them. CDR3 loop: CSAGQAMNTEAFF. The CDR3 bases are TGCAGCGCTGGACAAGCCATGAACACTGAAGCTTTCTTT.

CDR3 sequence (DNA): TGCGCCAGCAGCTTGAGTGGGGTCACCGGGGAGCTGTTTTTT. It encodes CASSLSGVTGELFF. The chain couples TRBV5-1 to TRBJ2-2; D not certain. V was trimmed by 1 base and J by 4 bases, leaving 8 bases between them. This CDR3 is 14 amino acids long. CDR1 and CDR2 (germline): SGHRS, YFSETQ.

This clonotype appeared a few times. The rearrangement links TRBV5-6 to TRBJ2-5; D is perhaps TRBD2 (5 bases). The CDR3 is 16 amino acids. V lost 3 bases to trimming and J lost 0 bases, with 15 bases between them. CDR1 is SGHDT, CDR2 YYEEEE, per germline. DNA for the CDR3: TGTGCCAGCAGCTCCCTGACCGGGGAGTACCAAGAGACCCAGTACTTC. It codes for CASSSLTGEYQETQYF.

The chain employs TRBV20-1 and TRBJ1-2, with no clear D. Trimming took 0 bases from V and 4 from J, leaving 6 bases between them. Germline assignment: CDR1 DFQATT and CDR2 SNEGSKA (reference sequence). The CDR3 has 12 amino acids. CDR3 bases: TGCAGTGCTAGAGATGATCCCTATGGCTACACCTTC. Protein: CSARDDPYGYTF.

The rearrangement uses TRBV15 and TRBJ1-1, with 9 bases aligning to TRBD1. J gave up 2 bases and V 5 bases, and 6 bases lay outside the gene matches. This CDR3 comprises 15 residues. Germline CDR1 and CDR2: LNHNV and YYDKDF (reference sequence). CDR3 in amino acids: CATSGWDRENTEAFF. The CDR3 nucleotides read TGTGCCACCAGCGGATGGGACAGGGAAAACACTGAAGCTTTCTTT.

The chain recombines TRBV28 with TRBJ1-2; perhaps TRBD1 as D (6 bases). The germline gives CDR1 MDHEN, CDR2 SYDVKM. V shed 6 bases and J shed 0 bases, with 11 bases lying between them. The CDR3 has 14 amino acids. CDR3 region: CASSRTVANYGYTF. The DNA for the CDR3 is TGTGCCAGCAGCAGGACAGTAGCTAACTATGGCTACACCTTC.

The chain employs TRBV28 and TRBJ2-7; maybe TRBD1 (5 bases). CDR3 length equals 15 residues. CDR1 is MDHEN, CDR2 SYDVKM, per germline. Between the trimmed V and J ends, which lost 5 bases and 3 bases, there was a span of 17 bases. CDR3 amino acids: CASSTYRRLYYEQYF. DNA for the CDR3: TGTGCCAGCAGTACTTACAGGAGACTGTACTACGAGCAGTACTTC.